One T cell receptor (beta chain) is described in this entry. The table came from immunoSEQ multiplex PCR; TCRdb's copy has only in-frame clones and leaves some out. This table holds about 93,000 clones, approximately 90% found once. Combined were second doses at about 4 or about 12 weeks. The data were obtained in a study of T cell responses to AZD1222 COVID-19 vaccine. The V and J ends lost 0 bases and 4 bases respectively, with 2 bases between them. The CDR3 runs 12 residues. Germline V lookup: CDR1 SGDLS, CDR2 YYNGEE. The chain combines TRBV9 with TRBJ1-3; D remains unclear. This TCR was recovered from an adult who received the AZD1222 COVID-19 vaccine. The sample in question was peripheral blood, obtained 28 days after the second AZD1222 dose. The CDR3 DNA is TGTGCCAGCAGCGTAGACGGAAACACCATATATTTT. It is translated as CASSVDGNTIYF. Supplemented by reference TRBV9 and TRBJ1-3, the full variable domain reads DSGVTQTPKHLITATGQRVTLRCSPRSGDLSVYWYQQSLDQGLQFLIQYYNGEERAKGNILERFSAQQFPDLHSELNLSSLELGDSALYFCASSVDGNTIYFGEGSWLTVV.